Described below is a single T cell receptor (beta chain) sequence and its context. This sample was taken from a study of blood T cell repertoires in COVID-19. Study in general: In each case, the material was cDNA or gDNA derived from T cells, B-cell-depleted T cells, or PBMCs.

In the original workflow: Reference gene primer amplification gave nucleated cell count estimates. The table came from immunoSEQ multiplex PCR; TCRdb's copy has only in-frame clones and leaves some out. V, J and clone size are those of that table, while D and trimming were read from the DNA. The data show 200,000 to 250,000 clones, around 92% seen once. This sequence was found in a man aged 25 to 40 with acute or convalescent COVID-19. The sequencing input was peripheral blood.

The CDR3 region has the DNA TGTGCCAGCAGCAGGACAGGGGGCAGGAACACCATATATTTT. Its protein is CASSRTGGRNTIYF. The chain combines TRBV11-2 with TRBJ1-3; 11 bases are a match to TRBD1. The CDR3 is 14 residues long. Losses at the gene ends were 5 bases for V and 7 bases for J; bases not matched to a gene: 4. Germline CDR1 SGHAT, CDR2 FQNNGV.